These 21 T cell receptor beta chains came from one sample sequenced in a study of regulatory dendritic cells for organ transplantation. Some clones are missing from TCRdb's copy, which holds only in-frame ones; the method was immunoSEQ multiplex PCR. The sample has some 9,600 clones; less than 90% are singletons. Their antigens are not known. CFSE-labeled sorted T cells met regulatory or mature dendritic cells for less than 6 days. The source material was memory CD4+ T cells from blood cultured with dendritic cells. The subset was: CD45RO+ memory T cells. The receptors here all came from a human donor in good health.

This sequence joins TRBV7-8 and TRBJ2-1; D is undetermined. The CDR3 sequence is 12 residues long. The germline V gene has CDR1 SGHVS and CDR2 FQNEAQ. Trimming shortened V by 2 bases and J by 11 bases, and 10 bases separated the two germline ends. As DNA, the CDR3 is TGTGCCAGCAGCTTACTTAACGGTAAGCAGTTCTTC. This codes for CASSLLNGKQFF.

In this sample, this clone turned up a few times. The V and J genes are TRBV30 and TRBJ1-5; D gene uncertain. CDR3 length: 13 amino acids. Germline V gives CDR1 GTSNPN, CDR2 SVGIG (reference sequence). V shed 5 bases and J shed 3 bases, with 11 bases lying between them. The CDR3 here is CAWGKEPNQPQHF. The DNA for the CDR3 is TGTGCCTGGGGGAAAGAACCCAATCAGCCCCAGCATTTT.

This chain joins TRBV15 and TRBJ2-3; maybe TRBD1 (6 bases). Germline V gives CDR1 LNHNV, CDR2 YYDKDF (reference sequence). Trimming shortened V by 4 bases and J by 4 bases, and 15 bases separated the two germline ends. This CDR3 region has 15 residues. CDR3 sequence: CATSKFSGAPDTQYF. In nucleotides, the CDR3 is TGTGCCACCAGCAAGTTTTCAGGGGCTCCAGATACGCAGTATTTT. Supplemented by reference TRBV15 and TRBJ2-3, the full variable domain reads DAMVIQNPRYQVTQFGKPVTLSCSQTLNHNVMYWYQQKSSQAPKLLFHYYDKDFNNEADTPDNFQSRRPNTSFCFLDIRSPGLGDTAMYLCATSKFSGAPDTQYFGPGTRLTVL.

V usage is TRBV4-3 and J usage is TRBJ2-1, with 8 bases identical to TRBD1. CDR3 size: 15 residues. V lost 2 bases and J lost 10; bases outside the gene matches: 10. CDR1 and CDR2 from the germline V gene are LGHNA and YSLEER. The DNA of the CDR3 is TGCGCCAGCAGCCAATTAGGGCAGGGGGCAGGGGAGCAGTTCTTC. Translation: CASSQLGQGAGEQFF.

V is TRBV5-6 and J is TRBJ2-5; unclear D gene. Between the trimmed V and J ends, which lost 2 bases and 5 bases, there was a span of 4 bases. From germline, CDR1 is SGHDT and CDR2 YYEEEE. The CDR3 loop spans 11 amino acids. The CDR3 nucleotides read TGTGCCAGCAGCTTACGGGAGACCCAGTACTTC. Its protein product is CASSLRETQYF.

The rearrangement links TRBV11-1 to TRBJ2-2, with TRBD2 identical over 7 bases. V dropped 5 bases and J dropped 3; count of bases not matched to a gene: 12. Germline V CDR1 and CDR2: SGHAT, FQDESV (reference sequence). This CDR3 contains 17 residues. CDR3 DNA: TGTGCCAGCAGCCAGATCGGGGCGGGAGTAGACACCGGGGAGCTGTTTTTT. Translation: CASSQIGAGVDTGELFF.

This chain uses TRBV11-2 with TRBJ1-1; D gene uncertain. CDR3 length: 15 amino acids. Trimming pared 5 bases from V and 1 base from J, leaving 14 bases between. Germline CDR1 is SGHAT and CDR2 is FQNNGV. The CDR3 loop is CASSPLRGANTEAFF. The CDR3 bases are TGTGCCAGCAGCCCTCTCCGGGGAGCGAACACTGAAGCTTTCTTT.

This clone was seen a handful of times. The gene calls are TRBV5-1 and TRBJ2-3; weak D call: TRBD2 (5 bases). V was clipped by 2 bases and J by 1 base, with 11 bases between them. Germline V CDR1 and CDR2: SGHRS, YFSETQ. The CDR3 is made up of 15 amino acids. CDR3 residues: CASSLGWGGTDTQYF. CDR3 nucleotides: TGCGCCAGCAGCTTAGGTTGGGGAGGCACAGATACGCAGTATTTT.

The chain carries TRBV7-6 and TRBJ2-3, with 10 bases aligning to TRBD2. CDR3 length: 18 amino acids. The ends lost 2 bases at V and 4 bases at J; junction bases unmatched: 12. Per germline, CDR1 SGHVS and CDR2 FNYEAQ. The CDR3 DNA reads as TGTGCCAGCAGCTTAAAACCCGAGAGCGGGGGGGCCTCAGATACGCAGTATTTT. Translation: CASSLKPESGGASDTQYF.

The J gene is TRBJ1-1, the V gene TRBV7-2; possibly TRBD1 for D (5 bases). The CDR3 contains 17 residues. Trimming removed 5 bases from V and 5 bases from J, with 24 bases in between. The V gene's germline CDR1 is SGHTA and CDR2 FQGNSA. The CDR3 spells CASSPGGTARKWTEAFF. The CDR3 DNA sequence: TGTGCCAGCAGCCCTGGGGGTACAGCCCGAAAGTGGACTGAAGCTTTCTTT.

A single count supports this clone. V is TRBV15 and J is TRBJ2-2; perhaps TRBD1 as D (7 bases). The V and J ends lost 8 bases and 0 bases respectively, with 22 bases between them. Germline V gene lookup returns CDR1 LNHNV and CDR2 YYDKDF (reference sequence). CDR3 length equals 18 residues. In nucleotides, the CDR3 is TGTGCCACCCGGTCCAGAGGAGGGGGCGCGGCGAACACCGGGGAGCTGTTTTTT. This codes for CATRSRGGGAANTGELFF.

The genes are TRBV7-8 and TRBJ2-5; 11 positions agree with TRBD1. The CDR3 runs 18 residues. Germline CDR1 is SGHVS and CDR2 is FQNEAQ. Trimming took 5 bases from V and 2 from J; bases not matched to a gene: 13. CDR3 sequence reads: CASSPGTGGRGRQETQYF. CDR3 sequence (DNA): TGTGCCAGCAGCCCCGGGACAGGGGGAAGGGGAAGACAAGAGACCCAGTACTTC.

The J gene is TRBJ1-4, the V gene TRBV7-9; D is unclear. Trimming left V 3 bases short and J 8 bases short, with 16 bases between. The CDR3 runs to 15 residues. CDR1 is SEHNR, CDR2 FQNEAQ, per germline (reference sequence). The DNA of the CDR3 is TGTGCCAGCAGCTTCCCAGCGGGTGTGTACGAAAAACTGTTTTTT. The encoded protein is CASSFPAGVYEKLFF.

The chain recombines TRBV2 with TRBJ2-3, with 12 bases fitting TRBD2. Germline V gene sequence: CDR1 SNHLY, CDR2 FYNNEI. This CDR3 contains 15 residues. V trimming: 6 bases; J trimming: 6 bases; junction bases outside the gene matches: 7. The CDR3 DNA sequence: TGTGCCAGCAGCGCTCTAGCGGGAGGGGGGGATACGCAGTATTTT. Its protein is CASSALAGGGDTQYF. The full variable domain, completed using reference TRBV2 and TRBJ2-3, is EPEVTQTPSHQVTQMGQEVILRCVPISNHLYFYWYRQILGQKVEFLVSFYNNEISEKSEIFDDQFSVERPDGSNFTLKIRSTKLEDSAMYFCASSALAGGGDTQYFGPGTRLTVL.

CDR3 loop: CASSAWRADFMLFYEQFF. In nucleotides, the CDR3 is TGTGCCAGCAGCGCTTGGAGGGCCGACTTTATGTTATTTTATGAGCAGTTCTTC. This chain connects TRBV9 to TRBJ2-1; possibly TRBD2 for D (6 bases). Germline loops: CDR1 SGDLS, CDR2 YYNGEE. This CDR3 is 18 amino acids long. The germline V and J ends were trimmed by 3 bases and 8 bases, with 27 bases remaining between them. The full variable domain, in which reference TRBV9 and TRBJ2-1 provide the parts outside the CDR3, is DSGVTQTPKHLITATGQRVTLRCSPRSGDLSVYWYQQSLDQGLQFLIQYYNGEERAKGNILERFSAQQFPDLHSELNLSSLELGDSALYFCASSAWRADFMLFYEQFFGPGTRLTVL.

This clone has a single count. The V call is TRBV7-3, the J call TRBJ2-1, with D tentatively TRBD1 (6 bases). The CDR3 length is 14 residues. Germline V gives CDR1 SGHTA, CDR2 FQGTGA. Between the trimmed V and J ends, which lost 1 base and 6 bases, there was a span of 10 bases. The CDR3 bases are TGTGCCAGCAGCTTAAATCAGGGGCCCAATGAGCAGTTCTTC. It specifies CASSLNQGPNEQFF.

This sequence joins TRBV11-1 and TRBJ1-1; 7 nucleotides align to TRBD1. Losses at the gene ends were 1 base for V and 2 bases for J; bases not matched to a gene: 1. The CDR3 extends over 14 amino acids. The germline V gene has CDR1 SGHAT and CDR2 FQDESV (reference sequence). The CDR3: CASSLGQGNTEAFF. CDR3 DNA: TGTGCCAGCAGCTTAGGACAGGGTAACACTGAAGCTTTCTTT.

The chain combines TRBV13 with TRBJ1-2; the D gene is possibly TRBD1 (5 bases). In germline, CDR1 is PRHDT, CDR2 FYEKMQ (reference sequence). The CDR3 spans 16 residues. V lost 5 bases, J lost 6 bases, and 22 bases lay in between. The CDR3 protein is CASSPPAGKGADGYTF. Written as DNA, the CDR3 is TGTGCCAGCAGCCCACCAGCAGGGAAAGGGGCCGATGGCTACACCTTC. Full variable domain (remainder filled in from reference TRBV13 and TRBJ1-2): AAGVIQSPRHLIKEKRETATLKCYPIPRHDTVYWYQQGPGQDPQFLISFYEKMQSDKGSIPDRFSAQQFSDYHSELNMSSLELGDSALYFCASSPPAGKGADGYTFGSGTRLTVV.

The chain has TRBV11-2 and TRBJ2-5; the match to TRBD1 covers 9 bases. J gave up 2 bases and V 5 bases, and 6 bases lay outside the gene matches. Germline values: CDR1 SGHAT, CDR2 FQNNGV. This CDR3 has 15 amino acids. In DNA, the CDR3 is TGTGCCAGCAGCCTAGGACAGGGGCCACAAGAGACCCAGTACTTC. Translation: CASSLGQGPQETQYF.

CDR3 amino acids: CASSTQGGNTEAFF. The CDR3 coding sequence is TGTGCCAGCAGCACACAGGGCGGGAACACTGAAGCTTTCTTT. The rearrangement uses TRBV9 and TRBJ1-1; tentative D call: TRBD1 (6 bases). V was shortened by 4 bases and J by 1 base, with 11 bases between the two germline ends. The CDR3 has 14 residues. Germline V gene lookup returns CDR1 SGDLS and CDR2 YYNGEE.

CDR3 nucleotides: TGTGCCAGTAGGATATACGAGCAGTACTTC. It encodes CASRIYEQYF. The rearrangement uses TRBV19 and TRBJ2-7; no clear D. There are 10 residues in the CDR3. Germline values: CDR1 LNHDA, CDR2 SQIVND (reference sequence). V lost 6 bases to trimming and J lost 4 bases, with 4 bases between them.